This entry concerns a single TCR beta chain. The antigen is not known. The CDR3 sequence is 16 residues long. V shed 6 bases, J shed 0 bases, and the junction held 3 bases outside the gene matches. CDR1 SNHLY and CDR2 FYNNEI come from the germline V gene. The record originates from a study of T cell repertoires and HLA-DP antigens. At the level of the study: Transduced HeLa cells presented HLA-DP to CD4+ T cells.

Assay: immunoSEQ multiplex PCR; the TCRdb copy retains only in-frame clones and omits some. The sample includes approximately 90,000 clones, roughly nine tenths of them seen just once. Sequenced sample: CD4+ T cells from PBMCs. The TCR was taken from a man aged 50 to 59 in good health and CMV-seronegative. V is TRBV2 and J is TRBJ2-3, with 13 bases that match TRBD2. CDR3: CASRALAGGSTDTQYF. Written as DNA, the CDR3 is TGTGCCAGCAGGGCACTAGCGGGGGGGAGCACAGATACGCAGTATTTT.